Presented here are 30 T cell receptor beta chains from one specimen sequenced in a study of T cell changes during pregnancy in multiple sclerosis. Generated by immunoSEQ multiplex PCR, the TCRdb table keeps only in-frame clones and is missing some. This table holds tens of thousands of clones, roughly 87% found once. The sample here was CD8+ T cells from peripheral blood mononuclear cells, taken before pregnancy. The receptors derive from a female donor with multiple sclerosis, enrolled in a pregnancy study.

This chain uses TRBV7-8 with TRBJ2-5; possible D gene TRBD2, 5 bases. V dropped 3 bases and J dropped 2 bases, with 22 bases sitting between them. The CDR3 has 18 amino acids. CDR1 and CDR2 (germline): SGHVS, FQNEAQ. The CDR3 DNA reads as TGTGCCAGCAGCTTTAAGGACTGGGCAGGTACACTACAAGAGACCCAGTACTTC. Protein product: CASSFKDWAGTLQETQYF.

The chain joins TRBV15 to TRBJ2-5; TRBD1 matches 10 bases. The CDR3 is 15 amino acids. CDR1 LNHNV and CDR2 YYDKDF come from the germline V gene (reference sequence). The V segment lost 2 bases and the J segment 5 bases; nucleotides outside the gene matches: 5. CDR3 sequence (DNA): TGTGCCACCAGCAGACGACAGGGGGCAGCGGAGACCCAGTACTTC. As protein: CATSRRQGAAETQYF.

The CDR3 DNA sequence: TGCGCCAGCACCCGAACCGGGACAGAGATCTACGAGCAGTACTTC. This codes for CASTRTGTEIYEQYF. V is TRBV5-1 and J is TRBJ2-7, with 7 nucleotides matching TRBD1. Germline-derived CDR1 and CDR2 are SGHRS and YFSETQ. After removal of 6 bases from V and 3 bases from J, the junction contained 12 bases not matched to a gene. The length of the CDR3 is 15 residues.

This chain links TRBV19 with TRBJ2-7; 7 bases agree with TRBD1. CDR3 size: 13 residues. V was clipped by 4 bases and J by 2 bases; unmatched bases: 2. Germline V lookup: CDR1 LNHDA, CDR2 SQIVND (reference sequence). The CDR3 DNA sequence: TGTGCCAGTAGTAAACAGGGGCCCTACGAGCAGTACTTC. Residues: CASSKQGPYEQYF.

V is TRBV6-5 and J is TRBJ2-7; D is possibly TRBD2 (5 bases). This CDR3 comprises 14 residues. Germline values: CDR1 MNHEY, CDR2 SVGAGI. V lost 2 bases and J 3 bases, leaving 11 bases between the germline ends. CDR3: CASSYAGPGYEQYF. CDR3 DNA sequence: TGTGCCAGCAGTTACGCGGGTCCCGGCTACGAGCAGTACTTC.

Remarks on this clone: One junction end does not reproduce the germline sequence, and a read error may be involved. V usage is TRBV7-7 and J usage is TRBJ2-2; D unresolved. The CDR3 is 18 residues long. Per germline, CDR1 SSHAT and CDR2 FNYEAQ (reference sequence). This CDR3 reads CASSPEVGRLPDTGELFF. CDR3 coding DNA: TGTGCTAGCAGCCCCGAGGTCGGTCGGCTCCCCGACACCGGGGAGCTGTTTTTT.

The chain combines TRBV5-5 with TRBJ1-2; D might be TRBD1 (5 bases). V lost 2 bases and J 8 bases, leaving 13 bases between the germline ends. Germline lookup yields CDR1 SGHKS and CDR2 YYEKEE (reference sequence). The CDR3 has 13 amino acids. The CDR3 DNA reads as TGTGCCAGCAGCTTAGGCCTAGGGGAAGGCTACACCTTC. Encoded protein: CASSLGLGEGYTF.

The chain links TRBV15 to TRBJ1-5; tentatively, D is TRBD1 (5 bases). The germline V and J ends were trimmed by 0 bases and 1 base, with 7 bases remaining between them. This CDR3 spans 15 amino acids. The germline V gene has CDR1 LNHNV and CDR2 YYDKDF (reference sequence). The CDR3 protein is CATSREGASNQPQHF. CDR3 DNA sequence: TGTGCCACCAGCAGAGAAGGGGCGAGCAATCAGCCCCAGCATTTT.

The chain uses TRBV5-6 and TRBJ2-7; the match to TRBD1 covers 7 bases. CDR3 size: 11 residues. Germline V gene data show CDR1 as SGHDT and CDR2 as YYEEEE. The ends lost 4 bases at V and 7 bases at J; junction bases unmatched: 2. CDR3: CASSADREQYF. The CDR3 DNA reads as TGTGCCAGCAGCGCGGACAGGGAGCAGTACTTC.

The chain is built from TRBV28 and TRBJ2-5, with 11 bases lining up with TRBD1. The germline gives CDR1 MDHEN, CDR2 SYDVKM. CDR3 length: 15 residues. The V and J ends lost 5 bases and 4 bases, in that order; junction bases with no gene match: 6. The CDR3 sequence: CASSPRTGGAETQYF. The DNA of the CDR3 is TGTGCCAGCAGTCCAAGGACAGGGGGCGCAGAGACCCAGTACTTC.

J is TRBJ2-5 and V is TRBV28, with D possibly being TRBD1 (6 bases). V lost 1 base and J 1 base, leaving 13 bases between the germline ends. Germline V gene data show CDR1 as MDHEN and CDR2 as SYDVKM. The CDR3 extends over 16 amino acids. As DNA, the CDR3 is TGTGCCAGCAGTTTATACCAACAGGGCCTCCAAGAGACCCAGTACTTC. Translated, it gives CASSLYQQGLQETQYF. Together with reference TRBV28 and TRBJ2-5, the CDR3 gives the full variable domain: DVKVTQSSRYLVKRTGEKVFLECVQDMDHENMFWYRQDPGLGLRLIYFSYDVKMKEKGDIPEGYSVSREKKERFSLILESASTNQTSMYLCASSLYQQGLQETQYFGPGTRLLVL.

V gene TRBV5-8 combines with J gene TRBJ2-1; 7 bases are a match to TRBD2. The germline gives CDR1 SGHTS, CDR2 YDEGEE. The V and J ends lost 0 bases and 10 bases, in that order; junction bases with no gene match: 4. The CDR3 runs 13 residues. CDR3 amino acids: CASSLGLAVEQFF. The CDR3 DNA reads TGTGCCAGCAGCTTGGGTCTAGCGGTAGAGCAGTTCTTC.

The chain joins TRBV7-2 to TRBJ2-2, with D unresolved. Germline V lookup: CDR1 SGHTA, CDR2 FQGNSA. This CDR3 is built from 12 residues. V gave up 1 base and J gave up 6 bases, with 3 bases separating them. The CDR3: CASSLGAGELFF. CDR3 sequence (DNA): TGTGCCAGCAGCTTAGGAGCCGGGGAGCTGTTTTTT.

The chain joins TRBV5-1 to TRBJ2-3; D not resolved. Looked up from germline, CDR1 is SGHRS and CDR2 is YFSETQ. This CDR3 is 13 amino acids long. V was clipped by 1 base and J by 1 base, with 4 bases between them. The CDR3 here is CASSLKRTDTQYF. The CDR3 DNA sequence: TGCGCCAGCAGCTTGAAGCGCACAGATACGCAGTATTTT.

The chain uses TRBV4-2 and TRBJ2-3, with D possibly being TRBD2 (6 bases). Trimming removed 1 base from V and 2 bases from J, with 13 bases in between. In germline, CDR1 is LGHNA, CDR2 YNFKEQ. The CDR3 covers 16 residues. The CDR3 is CASSQVISGPTDTQYF. In DNA form, the CDR3 reads TGTGCCAGCAGCCAAGTTATCAGCGGGCCCACAGATACGCAGTATTTT.

This chain joins TRBV21-1 and TRBJ1-1; the table calls TRBD1, which could not be checked here. TRBV21-1 is given as a pseudogene. The CDR3 has 17 residues. The CDR3 nucleotides read TGTGCCAGCAGCAACCGACAGGGGAGGGGTGACAACACTGAAGCTTTCTTT. As protein: CASSNRQGRGDNTEAFF.

The chain carries TRBV6-4 and TRBJ1-6; D gene ambiguous. CDR1 and CDR2 (germline): MRHNA, SNTAGT. Trimming took 9 bases from V and 7 from J, leaving 4 bases between them. The CDR3 length is 10 residues. CDR3 amino acids: CARENSPLHF. CDR3 DNA: TGTGCCAGGGAGAATTCACCCCTCCACTTT.

This chain uses TRBV27 with TRBJ1-1, with 7 bases lining up with TRBD1. Germline-derived CDR1 and CDR2 are MNHEY and SMNVEV (reference sequence). The CDR3 spans 15 residues. Unmatched junction bases numbered 4, after V lost 1 base and J lost 2 bases. DNA of the CDR3: TGTGCCAGCAGTTTATTCCCAGGGGGTAACACTGAAGCTTTCTTT. As protein: CASSLFPGGNTEAFF.

The chain uses TRBV7-6 and TRBJ1-2; maybe TRBD1 (6 bases). Germline CDR1 reads SGHVS; CDR2 reads FNYEAQ. Trimming took 1 base from V and 4 from J, leaving 10 bases between them. The CDR3 contains 14 residues. The CDR3 sequence is CASSLEIQGYGYTF. In DNA, the CDR3 is TGTGCCAGCAGCTTAGAGATACAGGGCTATGGCTACACCTTC.

The table lists this clone with a count of one. This chain links TRBV28 with TRBJ1-1; tentative D call: TRBD1 (5 bases). The CDR3 totals 15 residues. Germline V lookup: CDR1 MDHEN, CDR2 SYDVKM. V was trimmed by 2 bases and J by 1 base, leaving 11 bases between them. DNA of the CDR3: TGTGCCAGCAGTTTAAGGGGAATCGGGAACACTGAAGCTTTCTTT. It is translated as CASSLRGIGNTEAFF.

This chain links TRBV11-2 with TRBJ2-2; 11 bases map to TRBD2. Trimming removed 1 base from V and 5 bases from J; junction bases left unmatched: 3. This CDR3 is 16 amino acids long. Germline CDR1 and CDR2: SGHAT and FQNNGV. The CDR3: CASSLGTSGPTGELFF. For the CDR3, the DNA is TGTGCCAGCAGCTTAGGGACTAGCGGGCCTACCGGGGAGCTGTTTTTT.

The chain carries TRBV11-2 and TRBJ1-2; TRBD1 agrees at 9 bases. This CDR3 has 16 residues. Losses at the gene ends were 7 bases for V and 10 bases for J; bases not matched to a gene: 19. CDR1 SGHAT and CDR2 FQNNGV come from the germline V gene. The CDR3 reads CASTPSPRDREDPYTF. CDR3 nucleotides: TGTGCCAGCACCCCAAGCCCCCGGGACAGGGAGGACCCCTACACCTTC.

V is TRBV2 and J is TRBJ1-1; tentative D call: TRBD1 (6 bases). Deletions cut 10 bases from V and 5 bases from J, with 14 bases between. CDR3 length: 12 residues. The germline gives CDR1 SNHLY, CDR2 FYNNEI. CDR3 DNA sequence: TGTGCCATACTACAGGGTTTTACTGAAGCTTTCTTT. Translation: CAILQGFTEAFF.

The chain employs TRBV7-6 and TRBJ2-1; TRBD1 matches 8 bases. Germline V CDR1 and CDR2: SGHVS, FNYEAQ. V gave up 1 base and J gave up 9 bases; unmatched junction bases: 14. There are 17 residues in the CDR3. For the CDR3, the DNA is TGTGCCAGCAGCTTAGGGGACGGGGCAGGGGGCCCGATTGAGCAGTTCTTC. Protein product: CASSLGDGAGGPIEQFF.

The chain combines TRBV7-6 with TRBJ1-3, with D maybe TRBD1 (5 bases). Germline V CDR1 and CDR2: SGHVS, FNYEAQ. The CDR3 contains 14 residues. Trimming left V 8 bases short and J 0 bases short, with 11 bases between. For the CDR3, the DNA is TGTGCCAGCCGCGGTGGGGCCTCTGGAAACACCATATATTTT. Encoded protein: CASRGGASGNTIYF.

This chain links TRBV2 with TRBJ1-1; 12 bases are shared with TRBD1. Germline trimming cut 7 bases from V and 8 bases from J; bases unmatched to any gene: 11. CDR1 is SNHLY, CDR2 FYNNEI, per germline. The CDR3 is 15 amino acids. The CDR3 here is CASTDPKGTGGEAFF. The CDR3 nucleotides are TGTGCCAGCACCGACCCGAAAGGGACAGGGGGCGAAGCTTTCTTT.

This clone was found once. The chain is built from TRBV21-1 and TRBJ2-7; TRBD1, the table's D call, was not compared with the DNA. TRBV21-1 is recorded as a pseudogene. CDR3 length: 14 amino acids. DNA of the CDR3: TGTGCCAGCGCCCAACAGGGGAGGACTCGAGAGCAGTACTTC. Encoded protein: CASAQQGRTREQYF.

This clone has only one observation. The V and J genes are TRBV5-1 and TRBJ1-5; TRBD1 might be the D (6 bases). Germline CDR1 and CDR2: SGHRS and YFSETQ. The CDR3 runs 13 residues. The V and J ends lost 7 bases and 7 bases respectively, with 15 bases between them. The CDR3: CASPRGRGQPQHF. For the CDR3, the DNA is TGCGCCAGCCCCAGGGGAAGAGGGCAGCCCCAGCATTTT.

The genes are TRBV4-1 and TRBJ2-7; D may be TRBD2 (6 bases). CDR3 size: 15 residues. Trimming left V 1 base short and J 1 base short, with 11 bases between. Germline V lookup: CDR1 MGHRA, CDR2 YSYEKL. CDR3 DNA sequence: TGCGCCAGCAGCCAAGGGCGGGGCGGTTCCTACGAGCAGTACTTC. Protein: CASSQGRGGSYEQYF.

The gene calls are TRBV28 and TRBJ2-3; D is unresolved. V lost 6 bases and J 0 bases, leaving 4 bases between the germline ends. The CDR3 loop spans 12 amino acids. Germline loops: CDR1 MDHEN, CDR2 SYDVKM. CDR3 protein: CASSLSTDTQYF. Here the CDR3 DNA reads TGTGCCAGCAGCCTTAGCACAGATACGCAGTATTTT.